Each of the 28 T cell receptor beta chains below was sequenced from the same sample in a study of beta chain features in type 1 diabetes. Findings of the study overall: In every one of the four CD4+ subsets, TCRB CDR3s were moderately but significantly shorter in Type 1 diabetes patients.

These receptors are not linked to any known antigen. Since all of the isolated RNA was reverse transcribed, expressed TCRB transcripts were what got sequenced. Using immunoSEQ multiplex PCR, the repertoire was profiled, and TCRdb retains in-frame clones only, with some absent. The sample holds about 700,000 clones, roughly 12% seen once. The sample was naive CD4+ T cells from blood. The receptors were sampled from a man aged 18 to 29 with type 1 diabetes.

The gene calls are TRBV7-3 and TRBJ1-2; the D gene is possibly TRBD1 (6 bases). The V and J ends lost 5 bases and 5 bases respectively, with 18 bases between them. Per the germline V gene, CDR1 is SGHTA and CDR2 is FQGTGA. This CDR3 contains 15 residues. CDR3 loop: CASSPSGGTSYGYTF. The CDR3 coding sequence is TGTGCCAGCAGCCCCTCGGGGGGGACAAGTTATGGCTACACCTTC.

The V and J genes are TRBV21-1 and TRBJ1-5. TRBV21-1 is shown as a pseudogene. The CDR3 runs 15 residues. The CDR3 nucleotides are TGTGCCAGCAGCAAAAATTGTCCATGGTATCAGCCCCAGCATTTT. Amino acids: CASSKNCPWYQPQHF.

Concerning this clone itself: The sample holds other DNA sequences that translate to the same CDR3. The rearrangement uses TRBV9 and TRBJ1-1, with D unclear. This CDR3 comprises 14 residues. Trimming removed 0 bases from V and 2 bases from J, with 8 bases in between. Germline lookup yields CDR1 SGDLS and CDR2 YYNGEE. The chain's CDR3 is CASSVGQINTEAFF. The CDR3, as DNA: TGTGCCAGCAGCGTAGGTCAGATAAACACTGAAGCTTTCTTT.

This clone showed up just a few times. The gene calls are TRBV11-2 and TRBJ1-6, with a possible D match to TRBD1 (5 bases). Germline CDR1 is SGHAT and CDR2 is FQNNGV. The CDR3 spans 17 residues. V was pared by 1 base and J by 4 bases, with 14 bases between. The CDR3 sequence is CASSLAAGRGYNSPLHF. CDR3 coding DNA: TGTGCCAGCAGCTTAGCGGCAGGGAGAGGGTATAATTCACCCCTCCACTTT.

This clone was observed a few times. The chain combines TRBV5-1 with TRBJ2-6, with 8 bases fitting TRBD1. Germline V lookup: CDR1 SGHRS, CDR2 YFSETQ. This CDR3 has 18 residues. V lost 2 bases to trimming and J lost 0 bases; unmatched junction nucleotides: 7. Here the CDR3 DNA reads TGCGCCAGCAGCTTAAGACAGGGGCTGTACTCTGGGGCCAACGTCCTGACTTTC. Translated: CASSLRQGLYSGANVLTF.

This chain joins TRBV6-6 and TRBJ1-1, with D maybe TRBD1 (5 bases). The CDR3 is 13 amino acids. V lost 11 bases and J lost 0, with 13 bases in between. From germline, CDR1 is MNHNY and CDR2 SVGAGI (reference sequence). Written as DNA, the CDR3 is TGTGCCTGCGACAGACTCATGAACACTGAAGCTTTCTTT. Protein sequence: CACDRLMNTEAFF.

The CDR3 nucleotides read TGTGCCAGCAGCGTAGTCGCGACAGGGGAACTGGACGAGCAGTACTTC. Residues: CASSVVATGELDEQYF. The V and J genes are TRBV9 and TRBJ2-7, with 8 positions matching TRBD1. This CDR3 is 16 amino acids long. Germline CDR1 reads SGDLS; CDR2 reads YYNGEE. With 0 bases clipped from V and 5 bases from J, the junction kept 10 bases outside the gene matches.

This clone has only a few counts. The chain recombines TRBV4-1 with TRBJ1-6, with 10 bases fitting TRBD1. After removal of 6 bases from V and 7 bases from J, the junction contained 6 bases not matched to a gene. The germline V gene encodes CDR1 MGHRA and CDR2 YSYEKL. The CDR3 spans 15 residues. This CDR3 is CASREGQGGNSPLHF. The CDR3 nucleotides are TGCGCCAGCAGGGAAGGACAGGGGGGGAATTCACCCCTCCACTTT.

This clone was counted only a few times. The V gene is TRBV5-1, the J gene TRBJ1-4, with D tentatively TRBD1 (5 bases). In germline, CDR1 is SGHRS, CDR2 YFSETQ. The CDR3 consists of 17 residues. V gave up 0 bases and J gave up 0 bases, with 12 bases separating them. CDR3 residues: CASSLGGAVSTNEKLFF. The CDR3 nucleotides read TGCGCCAGCAGCTTGGGAGGGGCAGTTTCAACTAATGAAAAACTGTTTTTT.

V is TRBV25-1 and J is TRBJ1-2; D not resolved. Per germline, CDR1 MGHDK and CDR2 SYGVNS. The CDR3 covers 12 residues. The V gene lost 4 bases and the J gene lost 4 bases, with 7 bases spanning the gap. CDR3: CASSGQLYGYTF. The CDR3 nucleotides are TGTGCCAGCAGTGGGCAGCTCTATGGCTACACCTTC.

CDR3 region: CASSLAASWYEQYF. Here the CDR3 DNA reads TGTGCCAGCAGCTTAGCGGCTAGCTGGTACGAGCAGTACTTC. V usage is TRBV7-2 and J usage is TRBJ2-7, with D maybe TRBD2 (5 bases). The CDR3 sequence is 14 residues long. V lost 0 bases, J lost 4 bases, and 10 bases lay in between. Germline CDR1 and CDR2: SGHTA and FQGNSA.

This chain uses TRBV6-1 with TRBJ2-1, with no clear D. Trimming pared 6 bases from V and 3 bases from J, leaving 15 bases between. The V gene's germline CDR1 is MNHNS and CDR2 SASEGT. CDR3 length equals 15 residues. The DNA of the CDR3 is TGTGCCAGCAGCCTTGGGGATGGGGACTACAATGAGCAGTTCTTC. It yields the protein CASSLGDGDYNEQFF.

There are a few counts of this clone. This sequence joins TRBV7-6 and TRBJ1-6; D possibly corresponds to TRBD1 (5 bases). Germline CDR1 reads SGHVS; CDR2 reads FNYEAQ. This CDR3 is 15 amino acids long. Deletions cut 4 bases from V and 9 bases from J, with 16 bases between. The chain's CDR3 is CASSSQAVGPSPLHF. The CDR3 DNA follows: TGTGCCAGCAGCTCTCAGGCGGTGGGACCTTCACCCCTCCACTTT.

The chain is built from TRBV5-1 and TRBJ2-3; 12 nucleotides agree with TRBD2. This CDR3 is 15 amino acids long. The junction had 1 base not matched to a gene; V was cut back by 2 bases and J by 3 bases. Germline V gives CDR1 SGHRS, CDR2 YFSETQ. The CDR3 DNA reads TGCGCCAGCAGCTTTGGGACTAGCGGGACAGATACGCAGTATTTT. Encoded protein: CASSFGTSGTDTQYF.

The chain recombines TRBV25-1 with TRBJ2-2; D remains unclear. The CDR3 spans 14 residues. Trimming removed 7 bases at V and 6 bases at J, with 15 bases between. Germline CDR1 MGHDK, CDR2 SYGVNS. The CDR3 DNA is TGTGCCAGCATCAGAAGACAAGCTTCCGGGGAGCTGTTTTTT. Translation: CASIRRQASGELFF.

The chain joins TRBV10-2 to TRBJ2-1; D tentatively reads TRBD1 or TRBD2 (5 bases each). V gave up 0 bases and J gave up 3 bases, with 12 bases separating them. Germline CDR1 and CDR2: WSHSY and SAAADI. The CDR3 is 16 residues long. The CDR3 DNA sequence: TGCGCCAGCAGTGAGTCCCGGGGCAGTCTCTACAATGAGCAGTTCTTC. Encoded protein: CASSESRGSLYNEQFF.

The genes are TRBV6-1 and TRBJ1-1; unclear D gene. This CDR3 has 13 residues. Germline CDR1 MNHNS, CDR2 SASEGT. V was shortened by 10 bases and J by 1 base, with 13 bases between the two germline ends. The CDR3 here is CATTIGQNTEAFF. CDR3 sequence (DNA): TGTGCCACCACTATTGGGCAGAACACTGAAGCTTTCTTT.

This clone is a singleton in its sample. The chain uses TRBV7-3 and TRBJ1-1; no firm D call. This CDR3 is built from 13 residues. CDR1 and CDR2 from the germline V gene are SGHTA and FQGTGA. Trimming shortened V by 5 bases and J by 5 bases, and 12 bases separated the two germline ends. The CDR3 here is CASSHYTGTEAFF. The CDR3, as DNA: TGTGCCAGCAGCCACTACACGGGAACTGAAGCTTTCTTT.

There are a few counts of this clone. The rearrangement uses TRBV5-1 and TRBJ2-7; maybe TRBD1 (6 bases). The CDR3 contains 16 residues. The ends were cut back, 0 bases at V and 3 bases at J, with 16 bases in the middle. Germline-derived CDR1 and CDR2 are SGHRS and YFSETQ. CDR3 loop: CASSLGQAGFIYEQYF. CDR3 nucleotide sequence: TGCGCCAGCAGCTTGGGACAGGCTGGGTTTATCTACGAGCAGTACTTC.

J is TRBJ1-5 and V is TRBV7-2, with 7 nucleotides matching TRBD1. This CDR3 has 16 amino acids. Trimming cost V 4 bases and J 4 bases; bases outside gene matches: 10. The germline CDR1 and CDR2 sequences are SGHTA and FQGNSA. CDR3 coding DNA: TGTGCCAGCAGCTCACGACAGGGAAGGGGGAATCAGCCCCAGCATTTT. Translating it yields CASSSRQGRGNQPQHF. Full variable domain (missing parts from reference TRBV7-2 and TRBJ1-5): GAGVSQSPSNKVTEKGKDVELRCDPISGHTALYWYRQSLGQGLEFLIYFQGNSAPDKSGLPSDRFSAERTGGSVSTLTIQRTQQEDSAVYLCASSSRQGRGNQPQHFGDGTRLSIL.

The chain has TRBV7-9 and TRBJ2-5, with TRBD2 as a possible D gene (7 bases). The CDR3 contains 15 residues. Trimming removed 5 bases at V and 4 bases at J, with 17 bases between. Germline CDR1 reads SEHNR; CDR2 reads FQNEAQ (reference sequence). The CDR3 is CASSPVGGARETQYF. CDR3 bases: TGTGCCAGCAGCCCCGTTGGGGGGGCCCGAGAGACCCAGTACTTC.

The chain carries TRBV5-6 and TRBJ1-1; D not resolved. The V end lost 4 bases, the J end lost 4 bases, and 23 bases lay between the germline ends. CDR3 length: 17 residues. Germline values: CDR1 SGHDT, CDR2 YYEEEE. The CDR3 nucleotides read TGTGCCAGCAGCCTCTGGGGTGGAGGTGGTGGTGCCACTGAAGCTTTCTTT. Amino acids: CASSLWGGGGGATEAFF.

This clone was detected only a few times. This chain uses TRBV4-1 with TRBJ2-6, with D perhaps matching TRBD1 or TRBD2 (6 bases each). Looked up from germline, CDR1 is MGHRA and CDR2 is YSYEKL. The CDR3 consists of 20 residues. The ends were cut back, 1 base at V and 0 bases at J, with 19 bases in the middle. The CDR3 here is CASSQVGPRDTSSGANVLTF. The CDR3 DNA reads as TGCGCCAGCAGCCAAGTCGGGCCGCGGGACACTAGCTCTGGGGCCAACGTCCTGACTTTC.

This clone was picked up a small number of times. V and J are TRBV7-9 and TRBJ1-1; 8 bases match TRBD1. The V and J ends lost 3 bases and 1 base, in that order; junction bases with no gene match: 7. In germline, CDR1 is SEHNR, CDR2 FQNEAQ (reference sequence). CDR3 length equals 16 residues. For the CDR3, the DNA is TGTGCCAGCAGCTTGATCCCGGGACAGGCGAACACTGAAGCTTTCTTT. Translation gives CASSLIPGQANTEAFF.

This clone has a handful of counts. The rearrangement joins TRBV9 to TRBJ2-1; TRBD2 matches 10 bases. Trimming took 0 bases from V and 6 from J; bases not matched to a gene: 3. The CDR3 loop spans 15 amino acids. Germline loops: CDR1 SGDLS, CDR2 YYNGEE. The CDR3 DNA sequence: TGTGCCAGCAGCGTAGCGGCTAGCGGGGGCAATGAGCAGTTCTTC. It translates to CASSVAASGGNEQFF.

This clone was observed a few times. DNA of the CDR3: TGCAGCGTTGACCCCCTCCCTCGCGGCCGCTCCTACGAGCAGTACTTC. As protein: CSVDPLPRGRSYEQYF. This chain joins TRBV29-1 and TRBJ2-7; D not certain. V gave up 3 bases and J gave up 0 bases, with 18 bases separating them. Germline lookup yields CDR1 SQVTM and CDR2 ANQGSEA. This CDR3 has 16 amino acids.

The CDR3 sequence: CACERDRGSPLHF. CDR3 DNA sequence: TGTGCCTGCGAACGGGACAGGGGATCACCCCTCCACTTT. The rearrangement uses TRBV30 and TRBJ1-6; 10 bases agree with TRBD1. This CDR3 has 13 residues. The junction had 6 bases not matched to a gene; V was cut back by 6 bases and J by 10 bases. The germline CDR1 and CDR2 sequences are GTSNPN and SVGIG (reference sequence). The full variable domain, rest sourced from reference TRBV30 and TRBJ1-6, is SQTIHQWPATLVQPVGSPLSLECTVEGTSNPNLYWYRQAAGRGLQLLFYSVGIGQISSEVPQNLSASRPQDRQFILSSKKLLLSDSGFYLCACERDRGSPLHFGNGTRLTVT.

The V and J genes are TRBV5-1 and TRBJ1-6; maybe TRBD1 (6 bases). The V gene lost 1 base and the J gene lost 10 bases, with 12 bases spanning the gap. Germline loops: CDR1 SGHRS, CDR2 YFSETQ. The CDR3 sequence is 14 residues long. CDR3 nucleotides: TGCGCCAGCAGCTTGTGGAGGGGGGACTCACCCCTCCACTTT. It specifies CASSLWRGDSPLHF.